The next 19 T cell receptor beta chains were all read from a single sample in a study of blood T cells in healthy people across ages. For the second PCR, which ran for about 7 to 11 cycles, a sample-barcoded 5' primer and a J-beta primer mix were used. TCRdb re-called the 5' RACE reads through MiXCR, storing one row per CDR3 protein. The data show some 760,000 distinct CDR3 sequences, around a quarter seen once. The same specimen was also included in a second study, on T cells of mothers and their children.

The sequencing sample was made of blood. Every receptor here comes from a boy younger than 18 in good health.

This clonotype has only one observation. The V gene is TRBV29-1, the J gene TRBJ1-1, with a tentative D call TRBD1 (6 bases). Deletions cut 4 bases from V and 2 bases from J, with 11 bases between. The CDR3 length is 13 residues. Germline V CDR1 and CDR2: SQVTM, ANQGSEA. The CDR3 DNA reads TGCAGCGTTGGACAGGTAATAAACACTGAAGCTTTCTTT. It encodes CSVGQVINTEAFF.

The rearrangement uses TRBV11-3 and TRBJ1-1, with D tentatively TRBD1 (6 bases). The CDR3 covers 16 residues. The V and J ends lost 5 bases and 1 base respectively, with 17 bases between them. Germline V gives CDR1 SGHNT, CDR2 YENEEA. The CDR3 loop is CASSPQGWGANTEAFF. Written as DNA, the CDR3 is TGTGCCAGCAGCCCCCAAGGATGGGGGGCGAACACTGAAGCTTTCTTT.

V and J are TRBV28 and TRBJ2-5, with TRBD2 matching 11 bases. The tail of the sequence fits TRBJ2-7 better, so the J call may be wrong. CDR3 length equals 16 residues. Germline CDR1 reads MDHEN; CDR2 reads SYDVKM. In nucleotides, the CDR3 is TGTGCCAGCCAACATCCTAGCGGGAGGTCTAACTACGAGCAGTACTTC. Its translation is CASQHPSGRSNYEQYF.

V is TRBV9 and J is TRBJ2-3; D is perhaps TRBD2 (6 bases). Germline CDR1 is SGDLS and CDR2 is YYNGEE. Trimming shortened V by 2 bases and J by 0 bases, and 13 bases separated the two germline ends. This CDR3 spans 16 amino acids. CDR3 in DNA: TGTGCCAGCAGCGTGGGTAGCGGAATTAGCACAGATACGCAGTATTTT. This translates into CASSVGSGISTDTQYF.

This rearrangement joins TRBV24-1 to TRBJ2-5; 8 bases fit TRBD1. Germline V gene lookup returns CDR1 KGHDR and CDR2 SFDVKD. The CDR3 length is 15 residues. V lost 4 bases to trimming and J lost 5 bases; unmatched junction nucleotides: 8. The CDR3 here is CATSEPGQGRETQYF. The CDR3 DNA follows: TGTGCCACCAGTGAACCCGGACAGGGCCGGGAGACCCAGTACTTC.

About this clonotype: A junction end diverges from the germline sequence, so it may reflect a read error. This chain connects TRBV9 to TRBJ2-5, with D perhaps TRBD1 or TRBD2 (5 bases each). The germline CDR1 and CDR2 sequences are SGDLS and YYNGEE. This CDR3 is 17 amino acids long. CDR3 in DNA: TGTGCCAGCAGCAAACACCTAGGGGTGGGGGAACAAGAGACCCAATACTTC. It codes for CASSKHLGVGEQETQYF.

V gene TRBV20-1 combines with J gene TRBJ2-5; the match to TRBD1 covers 8 bases. The CDR3 has 13 residues. The ends lost 6 bases at V and 5 bases at J; junction bases unmatched: 8. CDR1 and CDR2 from the germline V gene are DFQATT and SNEGSKA (reference sequence). CDR3 coding DNA: TGCAGTGCCCAGGACAGGGATGGCGAGACCCAGTACTTC. It is translated as CSAQDRDGETQYF.

This clonotype was seen a handful of times. The J gene is TRBJ2-1, the V gene TRBV6-5; 15 bases align to TRBD2. The CDR3 totals 18 residues. J was trimmed by 7 bases and V by 0 bases; bases with no gene match: 7. Germline V gene lookup returns CDR1 MNHEY and CDR2 SVGAGI. DNA for the CDR3: TGTGCCAGCAGTTACTCATCGGGACTAGCGGGAGGTACGAATGAGCAGTTCTTC. It translates to CASSYSSGLAGGTNEQFF.

This clonotype has a handful of counts. Its ends do not fully match the called genes, so a read error is possible. The rearrangement uses TRBV7-7 and TRBJ2-3, with D perhaps matching TRBD1 or TRBD2 (6 bases each). Germline values: CDR1 SSHAT, CDR2 FNYEAQ (reference sequence). The CDR3 sequence is 16 residues long. Here the CDR3 reads CASSLGAPSPGATQYF. CDR3 DNA sequence: TGTGCTAGCAGCTTAGGGGCTCCTTCGCCGGGGGCGACGCAGTATTTT.

In this sample, this clonotype turned up a few times. This chain connects TRBV29-1 to TRBJ2-5; unclear D gene. The CDR3 totals 16 residues. From germline, CDR1 is SQVTM and CDR2 ANQGSEA. Trimming left V 6 bases short and J 4 bases short, with 24 bases between. The CDR3 nucleotides are TGCAGCGTGAGCCTGGGGTCAGCCATTGGACGAGAGACCCAGTACTTC. It yields the protein CSVSLGSAIGRETQYF.

This clonotype has a handful of counts. The rearrangement joins TRBV5-1 to TRBJ2-5; D is uncertain. V was trimmed by 3 bases and J by 2 bases, leaving 8 bases between them. CDR1 and CDR2 from the germline V gene are SGHRS and YFSETQ. The CDR3 covers 13 residues. The CDR3 sequence: CASSSHPQETQYF. In DNA, the CDR3 is TGCGCCAGCAGCTCACACCCTCAAGAGACCCAGTACTTC.

In its sample, this clonotype was seen a few times. The rearrangement links TRBV12-3 or TRBV12-4 to TRBJ1-2, with 9 bases identical to TRBD1. The CDR3 contains 16 residues. V lost 7 bases, J lost 5 bases, and 14 bases stayed unmatched. In DNA form, the CDR3 reads TGTGCCAGCACCTTACTCGGGACAGGGTTTCTTTATGGCTACACCTTC. Its protein product is CASTLLGTGFLYGYTF.

This chain connects TRBV7-9 to TRBJ2-3, with 7 bases that match TRBD1. Unmatched junction bases numbered 7, after V lost 1 base and J lost 6 bases. CDR1 is SEHNR and CDR2 is FQNEAQ in the germline V gene (reference sequence). The CDR3 sequence is 15 residues long. CDR3 protein: CASSLGRTGFDTQYF. CDR3 DNA: TGTGCCAGCAGCTTAGGACGGACAGGCTTCGATACGCAGTATTTT.

This clonotype turned up a few times. J is TRBJ2-6 and V is TRBV7-3; 10 nucleotides match TRBD1. The length of the CDR3 is 18 residues. The V gene end was trimmed by 2 bases and the J gene end by 0 bases; junction bases not matched to a gene: 4. Germline V gene lookup returns CDR1 SGHTA and CDR2 FQGTGA. The CDR3 bases are TGTGCCAGCAGCTTATTCGGGACAGGGGCCTCTGGGGCCAACGTCCTGACTTTC. This encodes CASSLFGTGASGANVLTF.

This clonotype appeared a few times. The chain recombines TRBV29-1 with TRBJ1-3; D uncertain. The length of the CDR3 is 11 residues. V was shortened by 7 bases and J by 7 bases, with 11 bases between the two germline ends. CDR1 and CDR2 (germline): SQVTM, ANQGSEA. The CDR3 here is CSGIRRNTIYF. The CDR3 DNA sequence: TGCAGCGGGATACGGCGGAACACCATATATTTT.

The rearrangement uses TRBV10-3 and TRBJ2-5; a possible D gene is TRBD1 (6 bases). The CDR3 runs to 15 residues. V was trimmed by 3 bases and J by 9 bases, leaving 20 bases between them. CDR1 ENHRY and CDR2 SYGVKD come from the germline V gene. The CDR3 loop reads CAISEKGDRRGSQYF. The CDR3 nucleotides are TGTGCCATCAGTGAAAAGGGGGACCGCCGAGGGTCCCAGTACTTC.

This chain connects TRBV7-2 to TRBJ2-3; 11 bases line up with TRBD2. V shed 4 bases and J 4 bases; nucleotides not matched to a gene: 4. Germline V gene data show CDR1 as SGHTA and CDR2 as FQGNSA. The CDR3 spans 15 residues. As DNA, the CDR3 is TGTGCCAGCAGCTCTAGCGGGGGGTTGGCAGATACGCAGTATTTT. Translated, it gives CASSSSGGLADTQYF.

This sequence joins TRBV14 and TRBJ1-3, with TRBD1 as a possible D gene (5 bases). V dropped 4 bases and J dropped 0 bases, with 13 bases sitting between them. This CDR3 has 16 residues. The germline CDR1 and CDR2 sequences are SGHDN and FVKESK. The chain's CDR3 is CASSPIGAVSGNTIYF. The CDR3 nucleotides read TGTGCCAGCAGCCCTATCGGGGCCGTCTCTGGAAACACCATATATTTT. The full variable domain, completed using reference TRBV14 and TRBJ1-3, is EAGVTQFPSHSVIEKGQTVTLRCDPISGHDNLYWYRRVMGKEIKFLLHFVKESKQDESGMPNNRFLAERTGGTYSTLKVQPAELEDSGVYFCASSPIGAVSGNTIYFGEGSWLTVV.

About this clonotype: The germline gene is not matched at one end of the junction; a read error may be the cause. The genes are TRBV25-1 and TRBJ1-2; D ambiguous. This CDR3 comprises 13 residues. Germline-derived CDR1 and CDR2 are MGHDK and SYGVNS. The CDR3 reads CASSEYIMDGYPF. The DNA for the CDR3 is TGTGCCAGCAGTGAATATATCATGGATGGCTACCCCTTC.